A single sample is the source of the 12 T cell receptor beta chains below, sequenced in a study of identical twins. From the 5' RACE reads, TCRdb called clonotypes with MiXCR, one entry per CDR3 protein. The sample lists about 550,000 distinct CDR3 sequences, 20% to 25% seen once, with approximately 0.49% in the top ten. This sample was shared with a second study, whose subject was yellow fever vaccine responses in identical twins.

Sample: CD4+ T cells sorted from blood. The receptor source for this set is a woman aged 18 to 35 in good health.

This clonotype was counted once. The chain links TRBV2 to TRBJ2-1; TRBD2 is a possible D gene (5 bases). Trimming shortened V by 2 bases and J by 0 bases, and 11 bases separated the two germline ends. The CDR3 totals 16 residues. In germline, CDR1 is SNHLY, CDR2 FYNNEI. In nucleotides, the CDR3 is TGTGCCAGCAGTGAAAGGGCCGGGGTCTCCTACAATGAGCAGTTCTTC. Translating it yields CASSERAGVSYNEQFF.

This clonotype was counted once. The J gene is TRBJ2-1, the V gene TRBV10-3; 7 bases agree with TRBD1. Germline V lookup: CDR1 ENHRY, CDR2 SYGVKD. Trimming cost V 3 bases and J 5 bases; bases outside gene matches: 7. CDR3 length equals 15 residues. The CDR3 nucleotides are TGTGCCATCAGTGATGTTCCGGACAGGAACAATGAGCAGTTCTTC. Translated, it gives CAISDVPDRNNEQFF.

This clonotype has just a few counts. The chain links TRBV12-3 or TRBV12-4 to TRBJ2-7; possibly TRBD1 for D (6 bases). There are 13 residues in the CDR3. V was shortened by 3 bases and J by 5 bases, with 11 bases between the two germline ends. The DNA of the CDR3 is TGTGCCAGCAGTTTGGGGACAAGAAACGAGCAGTACGTC. It codes for CASSLGTRNEQYV.

This clonotype was observed a few times. The rearrangement uses TRBV20-1 and TRBJ2-1; D tentatively reads TRBD1 or TRBD2 (6 bases each). The ends were cut back, 6 bases at V and 6 bases at J, with 18 bases in the middle. Germline CDR1 DFQATT, CDR2 SNEGSKA (reference sequence). The CDR3 has 14 amino acids. The CDR3 loop is CSAAGTSRGNEQFF. The CDR3, as DNA: TGCAGTGCGGCCGGGACTTCCAGGGGCAATGAGCAGTTCTTC.

This clonotype was seen a few times. The chain links TRBV4-1 to TRBJ2-1; 8 bases line up with TRBD2. Germline CDR1 and CDR2: MGHRA and YSYEKL. CDR3 length: 20 residues. V lost 0 bases and J lost 5; bases outside the gene matches: 18. In DNA, the CDR3 is TGCGCCAGCAGCCAAGATTCCCCGGGTACGAGCGGGGGCTGGGACAATGAGCAGTTCTTC. Protein sequence: CASSQDSPGTSGGWDNEQFF.

The rearrangement uses TRBV12-3 or TRBV12-4 and TRBJ2-6, with a possible D match to TRBD1 (6 bases). Deletions cut 6 bases from V and 1 base from J, with 10 bases between. The CDR3 loop spans 15 amino acids. This chain's CDR3 is CASRLRGSGANVLTF. CDR3 bases: TGTGCCAGCAGACTCAGGGGATCTGGGGCCAACGTCCTGACTTTC.

In this sample, this clonotype turned up a few times. The gene calls are TRBV12-3 or TRBV12-4 and TRBJ2-5, with TRBD2 matching 7 bases. V shed 5 bases, J shed 4 bases, and the junction held 13 bases outside the gene matches. The CDR3 consists of 16 residues. For the CDR3, the DNA is TGTGCCAGCAGTCATAGTGGGGGACTAAAAATAGAGACCCAGTACTTC. This sequence encodes CASSHSGGLKIETQYF.

J is TRBJ2-3 and V is TRBV7-3; D remains unclear. Trimming stripped 1 base from V and 4 bases from J, with 6 bases between. CDR3 length: 13 residues. Per germline, CDR1 SGHTA and CDR2 FQGTGA. The CDR3 sequence: CASSLNAADTQYF. CDR3 nucleotide sequence: TGTGCCAGCAGCTTAAACGCGGCAGATACGCAGTATTTT.

The chain is built from TRBV20-1 and TRBJ2-2; D is uncertain. The CDR3 contains 13 residues. V was trimmed by 5 bases and J by 4 bases, leaving 11 bases between them. Germline loops: CDR1 DFQATT, CDR2 SNEGSKA (reference sequence). The chain's CDR3 is CSAQSGLTGELFF. In DNA, the CDR3 is TGCAGTGCTCAATCGGGCCTCACCGGGGAGCTGTTTTTT.

The chain couples TRBV2 to TRBJ2-1; D perhaps matches TRBD2 (7 bases). Trimming pared 8 bases from V and 6 bases from J, leaving 17 bases between. The CDR3 contains 14 residues. Germline V gene data show CDR1 as SNHLY and CDR2 as FYNNEI. The CDR3 loop reads CASGQVGGGNEQFF. The CDR3 DNA is TGTGCCAGCGGCCAGGTAGGGGGGGGCAATGAGCAGTTCTTC.

This clonotype was found many times. The J gene is TRBJ1-1, the V gene TRBV5-1, with D unresolved. This CDR3 comprises 16 residues. Germline loops: CDR1 SGHRS, CDR2 YFSETQ. V lost 0 bases, J lost 0 bases, and 12 bases lay in between. The CDR3 is CASSLEVALMNTEAFF. The CDR3 region has the DNA TGCGCCAGCAGCTTGGAAGTCGCGCTCATGAACACTGAAGCTTTCTTT.

CDR3 in DNA: TGTGCCAGCAGCCAAGGAGCCGCCCCTGTGGAGCAGTACTTC. This codes for CASSQGAAPVEQYF. This chain links TRBV3-1 with TRBJ2-7; D gene unclear. Looked up from germline, CDR1 is LGHDT and CDR2 is YNNKEL (reference sequence). The length of the CDR3 is 14 residues. The ends were cut back, 1 base at V and 7 bases at J, with 14 bases in the middle.